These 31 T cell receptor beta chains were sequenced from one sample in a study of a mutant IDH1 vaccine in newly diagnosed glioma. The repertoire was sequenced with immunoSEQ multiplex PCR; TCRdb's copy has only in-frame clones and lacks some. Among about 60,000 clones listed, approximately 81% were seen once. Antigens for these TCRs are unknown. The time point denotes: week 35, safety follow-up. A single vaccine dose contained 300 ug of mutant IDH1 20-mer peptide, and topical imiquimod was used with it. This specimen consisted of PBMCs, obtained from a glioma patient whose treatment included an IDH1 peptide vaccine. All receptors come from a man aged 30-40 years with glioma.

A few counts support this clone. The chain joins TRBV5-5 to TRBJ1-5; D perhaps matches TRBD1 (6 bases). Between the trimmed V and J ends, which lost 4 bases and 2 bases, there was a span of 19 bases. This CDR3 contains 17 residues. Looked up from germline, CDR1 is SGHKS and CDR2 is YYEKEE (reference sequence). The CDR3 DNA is TGTGCCAGCAGCGGGGTACCCATAGCAGGGGGCAATCAGCCCCAGCATTTT. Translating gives CASSGVPIAGGNQPQHF. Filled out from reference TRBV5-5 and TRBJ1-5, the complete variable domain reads DAGVTQSPTHLIKTRGQQVTLRCSPISGHKSVSWYQQVLGQGPQFIFQYYEKEERGRGNFPDRFSARQFPNYSSELNVNALLLGDSALYLCASSGVPIAGGNQPQHFGDGTRLSIL.

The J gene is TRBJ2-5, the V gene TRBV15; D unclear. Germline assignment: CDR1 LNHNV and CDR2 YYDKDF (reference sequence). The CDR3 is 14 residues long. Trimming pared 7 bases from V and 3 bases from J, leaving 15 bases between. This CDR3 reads CATKKTSQKETQYF. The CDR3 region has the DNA TGTGCCACCAAAAAAACCAGCCAGAAAGAGACCCAGTACTTC. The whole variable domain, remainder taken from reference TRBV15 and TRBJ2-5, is DAMVIQNPRYQVTQFGKPVTLSCSQTLNHNVMYWYQQKSSQAPKLLFHYYDKDFNNEADTPDNFQSRRPNTSFCFLDIRSPGLGDTAMYLCATKKTSQKETQYFGPGTRLLVL.

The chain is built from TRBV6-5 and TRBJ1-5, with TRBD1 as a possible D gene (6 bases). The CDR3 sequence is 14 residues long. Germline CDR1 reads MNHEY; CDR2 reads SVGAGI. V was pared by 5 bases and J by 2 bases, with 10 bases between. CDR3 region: CASSLRQGNQPQHF. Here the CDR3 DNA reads TGTGCCAGCAGTCTACGACAGGGCAATCAGCCCCAGCATTTT.

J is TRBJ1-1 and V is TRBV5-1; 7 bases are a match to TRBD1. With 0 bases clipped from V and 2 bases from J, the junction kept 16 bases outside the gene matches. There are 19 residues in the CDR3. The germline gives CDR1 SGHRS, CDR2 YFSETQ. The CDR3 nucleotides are TGCGCCAGCAGCTTGGTTTACAGGGGCGCAAGAGGGGGCAACACTGAAGCTTTCTTT. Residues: CASSLVYRGARGGNTEAFF.

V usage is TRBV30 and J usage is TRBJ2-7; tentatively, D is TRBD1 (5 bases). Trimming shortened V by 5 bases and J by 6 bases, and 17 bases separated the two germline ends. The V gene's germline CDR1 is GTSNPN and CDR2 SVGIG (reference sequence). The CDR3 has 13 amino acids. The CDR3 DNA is TGTGCCTGGGGCCAAATGCAGGGTTCCGAGCAGTACTTC. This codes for CAWGQMQGSEQYF.

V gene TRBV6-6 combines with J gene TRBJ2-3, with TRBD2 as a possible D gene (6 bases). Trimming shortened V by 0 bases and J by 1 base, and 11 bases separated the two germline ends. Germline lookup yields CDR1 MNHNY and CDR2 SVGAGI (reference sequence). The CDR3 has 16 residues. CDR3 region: CASSYSPSSGTDTQYF. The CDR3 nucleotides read TGTGCCAGCAGTTACTCGCCGTCTAGCGGCACAGATACGCAGTATTTT.

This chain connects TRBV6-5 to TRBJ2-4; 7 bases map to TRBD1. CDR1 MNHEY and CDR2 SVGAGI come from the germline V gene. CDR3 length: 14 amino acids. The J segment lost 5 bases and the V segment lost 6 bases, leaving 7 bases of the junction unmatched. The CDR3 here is CASRKPGQQNIQYF. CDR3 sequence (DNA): TGTGCCAGCAGAAAGCCGGGACAGCAAAACATTCAGTACTTC.

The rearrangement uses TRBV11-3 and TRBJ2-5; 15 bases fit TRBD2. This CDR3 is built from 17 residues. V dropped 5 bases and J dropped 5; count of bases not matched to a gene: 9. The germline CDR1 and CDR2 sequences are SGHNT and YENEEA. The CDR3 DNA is TGTGCCAGCAGCCCTGGACTAGCGGGGGGGCCCGGGGAGACCCAGTACTTC. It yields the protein CASSPGLAGGPGETQYF.

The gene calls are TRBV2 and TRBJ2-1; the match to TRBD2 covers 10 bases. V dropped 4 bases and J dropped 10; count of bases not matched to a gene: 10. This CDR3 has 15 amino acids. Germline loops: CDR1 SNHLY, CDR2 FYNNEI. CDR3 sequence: CASSVSSGGREEQFF. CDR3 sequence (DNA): TGTGCCAGCAGTGTGTCTAGCGGGGGCAGGGAGGAGCAGTTCTTC. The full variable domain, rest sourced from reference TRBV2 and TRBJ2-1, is EPEVTQTPSHQVTQMGQEVILRCVPISNHLYFYWYRQILGQKVEFLVSFYNNEISEKSEIFDDQFSVERPDGSNFTLKIRSTKLEDSAMYFCASSVSSGGREEQFFGPGTRLTVL.

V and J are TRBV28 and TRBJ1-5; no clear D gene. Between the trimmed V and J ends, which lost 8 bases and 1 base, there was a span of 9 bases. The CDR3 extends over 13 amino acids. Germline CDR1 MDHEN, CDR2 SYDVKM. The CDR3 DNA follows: TGTGCCAGCGCAGTGGTGAGCAATCAGCCCCAGCATTTT. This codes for CASAVVSNQPQHF. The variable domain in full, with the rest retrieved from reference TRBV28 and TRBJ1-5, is DVKVTQSSRYLVKRTGEKVFLECVQDMDHENMFWYRQDPGLGLRLIYFSYDVKMKEKGDIPEGYSVSREKKERFSLILESASTNQTSMYLCASAVVSNQPQHFGDGTRLSIL.

The CDR3 DNA reads TGCGCCAGCAGCCCGACAGGGTCCTACGAGCAGTACTTC. Amino acid sequence: CASSPTGSYEQYF. This chain joins TRBV10-2 and TRBJ2-7, with TRBD1 matching over 7 bases. The CDR3 totals 13 residues. The J segment lost 1 base and the V segment lost 6 bases, leaving 3 bases of the junction unmatched. Per the germline V gene, CDR1 is WSHSY and CDR2 is SAAADI.

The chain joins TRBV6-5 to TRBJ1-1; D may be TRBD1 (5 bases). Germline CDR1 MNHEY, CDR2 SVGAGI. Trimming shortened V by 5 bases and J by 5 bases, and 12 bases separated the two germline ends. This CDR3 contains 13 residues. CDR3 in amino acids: CASSRAGLTEAFF. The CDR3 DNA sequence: TGTGCCAGCAGTCGGGCAGGGTTAACTGAAGCTTTCTTT.

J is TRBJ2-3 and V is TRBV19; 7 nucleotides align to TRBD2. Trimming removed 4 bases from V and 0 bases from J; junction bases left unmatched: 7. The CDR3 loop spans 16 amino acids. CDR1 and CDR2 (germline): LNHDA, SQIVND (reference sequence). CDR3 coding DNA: TGTGCCAGTAGTAAGGGGCTAGCGGTCAGCACAGATACGCAGTATTTT. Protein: CASSKGLAVSTDTQYF.

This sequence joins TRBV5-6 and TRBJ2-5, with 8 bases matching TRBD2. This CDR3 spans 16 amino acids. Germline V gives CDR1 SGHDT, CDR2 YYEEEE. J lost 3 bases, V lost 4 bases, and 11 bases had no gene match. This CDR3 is CASSPGLGAGEETQYF. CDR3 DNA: TGTGCCAGCAGCCCCGGATTAGGAGCGGGGGAAGAGACCCAGTACTTC.

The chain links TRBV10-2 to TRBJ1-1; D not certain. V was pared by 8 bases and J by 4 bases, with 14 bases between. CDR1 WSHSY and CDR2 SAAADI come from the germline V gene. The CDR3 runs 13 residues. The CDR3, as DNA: TGCGCCAGCTATCATCAAGGGAGCACTGAAGCTTTCTTT. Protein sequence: CASYHQGSTEAFF.

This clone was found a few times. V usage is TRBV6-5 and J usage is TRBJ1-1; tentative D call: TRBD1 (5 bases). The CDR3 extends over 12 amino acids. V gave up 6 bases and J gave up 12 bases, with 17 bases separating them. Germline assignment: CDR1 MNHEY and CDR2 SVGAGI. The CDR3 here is CASRSHWGRSFF. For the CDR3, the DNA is TGTGCCAGCAGATCTCATTGGGGGAGGTCTTTCTTT.

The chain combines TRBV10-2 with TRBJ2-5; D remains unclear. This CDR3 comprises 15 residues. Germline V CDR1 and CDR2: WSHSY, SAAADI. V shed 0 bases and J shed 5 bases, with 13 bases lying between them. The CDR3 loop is CASSESRLGRETQYF. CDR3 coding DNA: TGCGCCAGCAGTGAGTCAAGACTGGGCCGGGAGACCCAGTACTTC.

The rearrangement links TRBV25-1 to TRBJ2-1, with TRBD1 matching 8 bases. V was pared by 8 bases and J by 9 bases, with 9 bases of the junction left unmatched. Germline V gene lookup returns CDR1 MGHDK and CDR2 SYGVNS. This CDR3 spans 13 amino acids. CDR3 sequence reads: CASGAAGGIEQFF. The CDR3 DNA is TGTGCCAGCGGGGCGGCAGGGGGCATTGAGCAGTTCTTC.

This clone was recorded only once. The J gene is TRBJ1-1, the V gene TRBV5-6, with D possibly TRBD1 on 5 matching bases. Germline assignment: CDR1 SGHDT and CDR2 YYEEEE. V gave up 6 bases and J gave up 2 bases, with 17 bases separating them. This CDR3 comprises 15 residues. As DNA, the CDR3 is TGTGCCAGCACCCCGATGGGACTCACAAACACTGAAGCTTTCTTT. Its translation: CASTPMGLTNTEAFF.

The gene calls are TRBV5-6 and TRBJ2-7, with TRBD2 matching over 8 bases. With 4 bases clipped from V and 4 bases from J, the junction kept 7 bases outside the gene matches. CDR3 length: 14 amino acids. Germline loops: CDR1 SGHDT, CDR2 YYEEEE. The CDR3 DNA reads TGTGCCAGCAGCGAGAGCGGGAGAGCTTACGAGCAGTACTTC. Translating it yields CASSESGRAYEQYF.

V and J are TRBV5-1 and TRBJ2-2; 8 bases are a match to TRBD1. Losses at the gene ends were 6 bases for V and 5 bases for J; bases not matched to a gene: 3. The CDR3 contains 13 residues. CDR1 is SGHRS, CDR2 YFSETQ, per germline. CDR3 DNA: TGCGCCAGCATCAGGGGGCCGACCGGGGAGCTGTTTTTT. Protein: CASIRGPTGELFF.

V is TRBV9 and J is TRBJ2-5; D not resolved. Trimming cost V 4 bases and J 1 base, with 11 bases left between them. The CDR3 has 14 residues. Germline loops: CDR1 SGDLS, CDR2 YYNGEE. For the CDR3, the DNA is TGTGCCAGCAGCTTCGGTGGAGTCCAAGAGACCCAGTACTTC. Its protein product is CASSFGGVQETQYF.

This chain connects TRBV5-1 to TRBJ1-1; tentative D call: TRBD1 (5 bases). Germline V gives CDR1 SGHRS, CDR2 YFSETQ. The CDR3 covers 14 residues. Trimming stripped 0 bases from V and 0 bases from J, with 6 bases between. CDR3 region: CASSLEGLNTEAFF. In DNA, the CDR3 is TGCGCCAGCAGCTTGGAGGGACTGAACACTGAAGCTTTCTTT.

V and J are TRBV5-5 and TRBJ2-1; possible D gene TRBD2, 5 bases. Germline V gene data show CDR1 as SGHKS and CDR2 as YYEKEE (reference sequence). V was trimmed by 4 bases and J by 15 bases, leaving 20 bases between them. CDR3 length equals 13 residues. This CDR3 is CASSQTPLIEGFF. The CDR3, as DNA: TGTGCCAGCAGCCAGACTCCCTTGATAGAGGGGTTCTTC.

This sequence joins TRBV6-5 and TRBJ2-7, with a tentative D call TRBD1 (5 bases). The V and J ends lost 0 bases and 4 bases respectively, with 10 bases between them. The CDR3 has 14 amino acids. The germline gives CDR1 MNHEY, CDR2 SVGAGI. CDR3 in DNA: TGTGCCAGCAGTTACTCCAGGGTGACTTACGAGCAGTACTTC. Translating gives CASSYSRVTYEQYF.

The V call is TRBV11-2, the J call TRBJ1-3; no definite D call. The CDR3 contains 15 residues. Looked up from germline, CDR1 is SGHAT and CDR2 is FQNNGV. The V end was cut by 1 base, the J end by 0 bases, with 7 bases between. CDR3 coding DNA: TGTGCCAGCAGCTTAGTGGGAGGCTCTGGAAACACCATATATTTT. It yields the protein CASSLVGGSGNTIYF.

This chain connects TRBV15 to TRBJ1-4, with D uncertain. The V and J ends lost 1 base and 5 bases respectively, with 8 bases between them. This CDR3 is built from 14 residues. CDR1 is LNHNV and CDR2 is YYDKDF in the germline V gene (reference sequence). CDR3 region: CATSRGSGNEKLFF. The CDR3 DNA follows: TGTGCCACCAGCAGAGGATCGGGCAATGAAAAACTGTTTTTT.

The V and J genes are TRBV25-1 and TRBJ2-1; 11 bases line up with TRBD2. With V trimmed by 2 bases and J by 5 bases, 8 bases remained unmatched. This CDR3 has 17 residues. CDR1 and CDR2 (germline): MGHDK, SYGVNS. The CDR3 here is CASSEILAGAFNNEQFF. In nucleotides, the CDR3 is TGTGCCAGCAGTGAAATACTAGCGGGGGCGTTCAACAATGAGCAGTTCTTC.

The CDR3 sequence is CASSRIAGGTDTQYF. In nucleotides, the CDR3 is TGTGCCAGCAGCCGAATAGCGGGGGGTACAGATACGCAGTATTTT. This sequence joins TRBV14 and TRBJ2-3, with TRBD2 matching over 10 bases. After removal of 4 bases from V and 3 bases from J, the junction contained 4 bases not matched to a gene. From germline, CDR1 is SGHDN and CDR2 FVKESK. This CDR3 is 15 amino acids long.

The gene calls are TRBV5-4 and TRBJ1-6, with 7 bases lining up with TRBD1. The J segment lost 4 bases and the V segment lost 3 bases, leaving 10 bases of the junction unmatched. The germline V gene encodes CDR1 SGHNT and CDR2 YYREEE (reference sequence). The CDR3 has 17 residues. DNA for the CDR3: TGTGCCAGCAGCTCGGTTTTCGGGACAGCTTATAATTCACCCCTCCACTTT. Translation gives CASSSVFGTAYNSPLHF.

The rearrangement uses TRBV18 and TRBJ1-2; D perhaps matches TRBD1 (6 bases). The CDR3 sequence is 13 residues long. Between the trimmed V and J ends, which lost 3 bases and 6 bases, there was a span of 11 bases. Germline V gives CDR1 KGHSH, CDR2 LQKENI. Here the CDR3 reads CASSPRDKDGYTF. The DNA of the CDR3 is TGTGCCAGCTCACCGAGGGACAAGGATGGCTACACCTTC.